This is a list of T cell receptor beta chains from one sample in a study of T cells in Graves' hyperthyroidism and ophthalmopathy. A single record per CDR3 protein comes from TCRdb applying MiXCR to the multiplex PCR reads. The sample has approximately 570,000 distinct CDR3 sequences; about 20% are singletons. Source material: blood. The origin of the receptors is a man aged 35-49 years with Graves' ophthalmopathy. The conserved cysteine and the conserved F or W are not part of the CDR3 here. The order of the fields is clone size, V gene, CDR3 protein. Some rows mark clone size as missing; the rest say once, few, many or name a class of expanded clone.

size: .; V: TRBV7-6; CDR3: ASSTLAAVGNEQF
size: .; V: TRBV4-3; CDR3: ASSQVTGAYEQY
size: many; V: TRBV3-1; CDR3: ASSQDLSNEQF
size: .; V: TRBV28; CDR3: ASTPPGRITDTQY
size: few; V: TRBV5-5; CDR3: ASSHRGTGQETQY
size: few; V: TRBV6-2/TRBV6-3; CDR3: ASNLGTSDEQF
size: .; V: TRBV7-3; CDR3: ASSRQGFDTGELF
size: many; V: TRBV2; CDR3: ASNYDSSVYEQY
size: few; V: TRBV7-6; CDR3: ASSGSGQRGLDNEQF
size: few; V: TRBV7-9; CDR3: ASSLGRVFTEAF
size: .; V: TRBV6-2/TRBV6-3; CDR3: ASSYTGPYYGYT
size: .; V: TRBV7-2; CDR3: ASSLVGQLGNQPQH
size: .; V: TRBV5-1; CDR3: ASSPRPRGRTGELF
size: .; V: TRBV9; CDR3: ASSVSGQANSPLH
size: .; V: TRBV12-3/TRBV12-4; CDR3: VSSFSPTSTNEKLF
size: few; V: TRBV3-1; CDR3: ASSQEGGSYGYT
size: few; V: TRBV12-3/TRBV12-4; CDR3: ASSSLTGYGYGYT
size: .; V: TRBV6-1; CDR3: ASSKTSGGAATGELF
size: .; V: TRBV7-3; CDR3: ASSGGQLLQETQY
size: many; V: TRBV20-1; CDR3: SARQGSGNQPQH
size: .; V: TRBV27; CDR3: ASKRGSGYEQY
size: .; V: TRBV13; CDR3: ASRRTADGSPLH
size: few; V: TRBV4-3; CDR3: ASSQATSDPYNEQF
size: .; V: TRBV4-3; CDR3: ASSQEFGHTYEQF
size: many; V: TRBV6-6; CDR3: ASSWGGQYNEQF
size: few; V: TRBV20-1; CDR3: SARQAGGSRDTQY
size: few; V: TRBV30; CDR3: AWSVRRLDYEQY
size: .; V: TRBV27; CDR3: ASSLGTSGRARPDTQY
size: .; V: TRBV5-1; CDR3: ASSPTPENTIY
size: .; V: TRBV6-2/TRBV6-3; CDR3: ASKTGGYTEAF
size: many; V: TRBV7-2; CDR3: ASSPGQGGSNEQF
size: many; V: TRBV2; CDR3: ASSEISNQPQH
size: many; V: TRBV11-2; CDR3: ASSLTGTALAKNIQY